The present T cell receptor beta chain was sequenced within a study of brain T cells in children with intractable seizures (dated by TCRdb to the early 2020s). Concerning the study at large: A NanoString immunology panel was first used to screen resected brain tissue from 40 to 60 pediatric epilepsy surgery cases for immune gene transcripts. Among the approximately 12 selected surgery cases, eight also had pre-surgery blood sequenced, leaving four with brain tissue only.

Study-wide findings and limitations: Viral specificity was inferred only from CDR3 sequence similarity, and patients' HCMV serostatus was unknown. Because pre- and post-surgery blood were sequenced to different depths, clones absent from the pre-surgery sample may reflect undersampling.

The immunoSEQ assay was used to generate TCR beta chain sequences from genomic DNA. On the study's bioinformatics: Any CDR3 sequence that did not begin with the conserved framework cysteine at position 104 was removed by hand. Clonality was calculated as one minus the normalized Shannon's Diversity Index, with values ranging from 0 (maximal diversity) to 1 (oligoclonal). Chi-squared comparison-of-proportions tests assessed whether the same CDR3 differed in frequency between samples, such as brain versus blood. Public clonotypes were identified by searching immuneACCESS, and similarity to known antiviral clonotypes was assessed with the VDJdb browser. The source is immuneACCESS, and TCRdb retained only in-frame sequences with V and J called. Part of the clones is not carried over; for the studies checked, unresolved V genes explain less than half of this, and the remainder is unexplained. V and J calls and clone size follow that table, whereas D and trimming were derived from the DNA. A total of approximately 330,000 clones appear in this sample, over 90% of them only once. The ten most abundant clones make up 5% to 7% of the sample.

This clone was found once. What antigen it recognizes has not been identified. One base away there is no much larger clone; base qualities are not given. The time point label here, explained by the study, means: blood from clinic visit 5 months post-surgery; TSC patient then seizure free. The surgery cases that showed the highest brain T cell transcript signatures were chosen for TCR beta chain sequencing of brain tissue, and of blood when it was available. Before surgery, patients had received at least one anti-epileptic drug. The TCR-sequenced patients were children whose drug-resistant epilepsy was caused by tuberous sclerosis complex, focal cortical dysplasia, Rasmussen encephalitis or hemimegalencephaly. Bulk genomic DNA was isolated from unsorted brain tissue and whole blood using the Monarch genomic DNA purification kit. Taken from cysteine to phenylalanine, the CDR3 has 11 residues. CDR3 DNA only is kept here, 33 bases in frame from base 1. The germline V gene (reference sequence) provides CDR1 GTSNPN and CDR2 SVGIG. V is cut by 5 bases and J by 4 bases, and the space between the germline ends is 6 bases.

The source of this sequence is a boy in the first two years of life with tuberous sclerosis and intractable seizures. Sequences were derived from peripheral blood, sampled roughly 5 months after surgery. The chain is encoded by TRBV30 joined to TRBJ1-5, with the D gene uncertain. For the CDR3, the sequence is CAWGINQPQHF. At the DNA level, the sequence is TGTGCCTGGGGTATAAATCAGCCCCAGCATTTT.